This T cell receptor (beta chain) was recovered during a study of cytomegalovirus exposure and HLA in healthy donors. Study-level points and caveats: Indistinguishable V segments such as TRBV6-2 and TRBV6-3 were excluded.

V was pared by 5 bases and J by 8 bases, with 17 bases between. This CDR3 region has 14 residues. Germline values: CDR1 MDHEN, CDR2 SYDVKM. PCR employed 60 Vbeta and 13 Jbeta primers. The data were produced by immunoSEQ multiplex PCR, yet TCRdb's version contains in-frame clones alone and is incomplete. The sample yields 150,000 to 160,000 clones, approximately 80% seen once. This clone was seen only once. Its antigen is unknown. The chain is built from TRBV28 and TRBJ2-3, with D possibly TRBD2 on 6 matching bases. The receptor's source is a man aged 25 to 40 in good health and CMV-seropositive. Input material: PBMCs. The CDR3 DNA follows: TGTGCCAGCAGTCGGGGGACCTTCCAAGTTACGCAGTATTTT. The encoded protein is CASSRGTFQVTQYF.